This entry lists 15 T cell receptor beta chains sequenced from one sample in a study of T cell responses to AZD1222 COVID-19 vaccine. The method was immunoSEQ multiplex PCR; TCRdb's version includes in-frame clones alone and lacks a portion of them. Among 70,000 to 90,000 clones listed, around 90% were seen once. The sample here was peripheral blood, taken 28 days after the second AZD1222 dose. The source of these receptors is an adult who received the AZD1222 COVID-19 vaccine.

CDR3 amino acids: CASSLADFTEAFF. The DNA of the CDR3 is TGTGCCAGCAGTTTAGCGGATTTCACTGAAGCTTTCTTT. The V gene is TRBV12-3 or TRBV12-4, the J gene TRBJ1-1; no clear D. Trimming removed 0 bases at V and 4 bases at J, with 6 bases between. This CDR3 is built from 13 residues.

This clone was seen more than once but under ten times. DNA of the CDR3: TGTGCCTGGTCCCGGGACACCTCACCGGGGGGCTACACCTTC. Translated: CAWSRDTSPGGYTF. The chain uses TRBV30 and TRBJ1-2, with a possible D match to TRBD1 (6 bases). The germline V and J ends were trimmed by 5 bases and 8 bases, with 21 bases remaining between them. Germline assignment: CDR1 GTSNPN and CDR2 SVGIG (reference sequence). This CDR3 region has 14 residues. Full variable domain (remainder filled in from reference TRBV30 and TRBJ1-2): SQTIHQWPATLVQPVGSPLSLECTVEGTSNPNLYWYRQAAGRGLQLLFYSVGIGQISSEVPQNLSASRPQDRQFILSSKKLLLSDSGFYLCAWSRDTSPGGYTFGSGTRLTVV.

The J gene is TRBJ2-1, the V gene TRBV4-3; D is perhaps TRBD2 (6 bases). CDR3 length equals 14 residues. The germline V gene has CDR1 LGHNA and CDR2 YSLEER. With 1 base removed from V and 8 bases from J, the gap between germline ends came to 12 bases. The CDR3 here is CASSQGLEIDEQFF. The CDR3 coding sequence is TGCGCCAGCAGCCAAGGACTAGAGATTGATGAGCAGTTCTTC.

The V call is TRBV18, the J call TRBJ2-5, with D unresolved. Trimming removed 3 bases from V and 3 bases from J, with 17 bases in between. The germline CDR1 and CDR2 sequences are KGHSH and LQKENI. CDR3 length equals 16 residues. The CDR3 is CASSPLQFSMEETQYF. The CDR3 nucleotides are TGTGCCAGCTCACCTCTACAATTTTCCATGGAAGAGACCCAGTACTTC.

The chain has TRBV5-6 and TRBJ1-1, with D possibly being TRBD1 (6 bases). The germline V gene has CDR1 SGHDT and CDR2 YYEEEE. This CDR3 spans 15 amino acids. The V gene lost 2 bases and the J gene lost 1 base, with 12 bases spanning the gap. Here the CDR3 reads CASSFTDRQNTEAFF. The CDR3 coding sequence is TGTGCCAGCAGCTTCACCGACAGGCAGAACACTGAAGCTTTCTTT. The full variable domain, rest sourced from reference TRBV5-6 and TRBJ1-1, is DAGVTQSPTHLIKTRGQQVTLRCSPKSGHDTVSWYQQALGQGPQFIFQYYEEEERQRGNFPDRFSGHQFPNYSSELNVNALLLGDSALYLCASSFTDRQNTEAFFGQGTRLTVV.

The chain couples TRBV19 to TRBJ2-2; unclear D gene. Per the germline V gene, CDR1 is LNHDA and CDR2 is SQIVND (reference sequence). The CDR3 runs 16 residues. The V end lost 1 base, the J end lost 4 bases, and 13 bases lay between the germline ends. CDR3 amino acids: CASSIVGSSVTGELFF. The CDR3 nucleotides read TGTGCCAGTAGTATAGTTGGCAGTTCGGTCACCGGGGAGCTGTTTTTT.

The chain joins TRBV7-2 to TRBJ2-5; D might be TRBD2 (5 bases). This CDR3 region has 16 residues. CDR1 and CDR2 (germline): SGHTA, FQGNSA. V was pared by 6 bases and J by 1 base, with 18 bases between. The CDR3 sequence is CASRLDFHQPQETQYF. CDR3 DNA: TGTGCCAGCAGATTGGACTTCCATCAACCCCAAGAGACCCAGTACTTC.

The V call is TRBV6-2 or TRBV6-3, the J call TRBJ1-1, with 8 bases lining up with TRBD1. Germline values: CDR1 MNHEY, CDR2 SVGEGT. This CDR3 has 15 residues. J was trimmed by 3 bases and V by 5 bases; bases with no gene match: 8. Written as DNA, the CDR3 is TGTGCCAGCAGTCCGTGGACAGGGAGGGACACTGAAGCTTTCTTT. Translated, it gives CASSPWTGRDTEAFF.

This chain links TRBV6-5 with TRBJ1-4; 8 bases agree with TRBD1. Germline CDR1 and CDR2: MNHEY and SVGAGI. The CDR3 contains 13 residues. Trimming at V came to 8 bases and at J to 8 bases, leaving 7 bases not matched to a gene. In DNA, the CDR3 is TGTGCCAGCCTTAACAGGGGGACAGAAAAACTGTTTTTT. Its translation: CASLNRGTEKLFF.

This CDR3 reads CASGSTGEGDTQYF. The CDR3 DNA reads TGTGCTAGTGGCTCAACAGGGGAAGGAGATACGCAGTATTTT. This chain uses TRBV12-5 with TRBJ2-3, with TRBD1 matching 7 bases. Germline CDR1 and CDR2: LGHNT and FRNRAP. This CDR3 has 14 residues. The V segment lost 6 bases and the J segment 5 bases; nucleotides outside the gene matches: 8.

V usage is TRBV11-2 and J usage is TRBJ2-2; 8 bases line up with TRBD1. The germline V gene has CDR1 SGHAT and CDR2 FQNNGV. V was clipped by 5 bases and J by 3 bases; unmatched bases: 2. There are 14 residues in the CDR3. CDR3 bases: TGTGCCAGCAGCGCGACAGGGGACACCGGGGAGCTGTTTTTT. Encoded protein: CASSATGDTGELFF. The full variable domain, its missing parts supplied by reference TRBV11-2 and TRBJ2-2, is EAGVAQSPRYKIIEKRQSVAFWCNPISGHATLYWYQQILGQGPKLLIQFQNNGVVDDSQLPKDRFSAERLKGVDSTLKIQPAKLEDSAVYLCASSATGDTGELFFGEGSRLTVL.

The chain links TRBV20-1 to TRBJ2-3; D is unresolved. There are 11 residues in the CDR3. Germline V CDR1 and CDR2: DFQATT, SNEGSKA (reference sequence). Trimming cost V 3 bases and J 3 bases, with 4 bases left between them. The CDR3 loop is CSASRTDTQYF. Here the CDR3 DNA reads TGCAGTGCTAGTCGGACAGATACGCAGTATTTT.

V gene TRBV7-8 combines with J gene TRBJ1-4; D possibly corresponds to TRBD1 (5 bases). The CDR3 extends over 15 amino acids. Germline-derived CDR1 and CDR2 are SGHVS and FQNEAQ. V was pared by 5 bases and J by 4 bases, with 14 bases between. The DNA for the CDR3 is TGTGCCAGCAGCGCAACCGGGGCTCTTAATGAAAAACTGTTTTTT. It specifies CASSATGALNEKLFF.

The V call is TRBV9, the J call TRBJ1-1; D gene ambiguous. Trimming cost V 1 base and J 1 base, with 11 bases left between them. The length of the CDR3 is 15 residues. CDR1 and CDR2 (germline): SGDLS, YYNGEE. CDR3 sequence: CASSVLPGENTEAFF. As DNA, the CDR3 is TGTGCCAGCAGCGTACTCCCGGGTGAGAACACTGAAGCTTTCTTT.

The chain carries TRBV15 and TRBJ2-1; 9 bases line up with TRBD1. There are 14 residues in the CDR3. Trimming cost V 9 bases and J 8 bases; bases outside gene matches: 11. Germline V gives CDR1 LNHNV, CDR2 YYDKDF (reference sequence). The CDR3 DNA is TGTGCCACGGAGAAGGGGACAGGGCGGGATGAGCAGTTCTTC. It specifies CATEKGTGRDEQFF.